A single sample is the source of the 23 T cell receptor beta chains below, sequenced in a study of blood T cell repertoires in COVID-19. Sequencing was performed with immunoSEQ multiplex PCR; in TCRdb, only in-frame clones are kept and a portion is missing. Altogether 110,000 to 150,000 clones are present, more than 75% being singletons, with the ten largest covering about 4%. The sample taken for sequencing was peripheral blood. The receptors were sampled from a man aged 55 to 69 with acute or convalescent COVID-19.

V usage is TRBV7-2 and J usage is TRBJ1-1, with 7 nucleotides matching TRBD1. CDR1 is SGHTA and CDR2 is FQGNSA in the germline V gene. V was pared by 1 base and J by 2 bases, with 16 bases of the junction left unmatched. This CDR3 has 19 amino acids. CDR3 nucleotides: TGTGCCAGCAGCTTAGATTTTACAGGGGTATCGTTGGCAAACACTGAAGCTTTCTTT. Translation gives CASSLDFTGVSLANTEAFF.

The chain has TRBV4-1 and TRBJ2-7, with 8 nucleotides matching TRBD1. Per germline, CDR1 MGHRA and CDR2 YSYEKL. This CDR3 has 15 amino acids. Trimming removed 0 bases from V and 2 bases from J; junction bases left unmatched: 3. The CDR3 DNA reads as TGCGCCAGCAGCCAAGACAGGGGGCGCGCCTACGAGCAGTACTTC. It codes for CASSQDRGRAYEQYF.

This rearrangement joins TRBV11-2 to TRBJ2-1, with TRBD2 matching 11 bases. With 5 bases clipped from V and 6 bases from J, the junction kept 6 bases outside the gene matches. Looked up from germline, CDR1 is SGHAT and CDR2 is FQNNGV. CDR3 length equals 15 residues. CDR3: CASSKTSGSPNEQFF. As DNA, the CDR3 is TGTGCCAGCAGCAAAACTAGCGGGAGTCCCAATGAGCAGTTCTTC. The variable domain in full, completed from reference TRBV11-2 and TRBJ2-1, reads EAGVAQSPRYKIIEKRQSVAFWCNPISGHATLYWYQQILGQGPKLLIQFQNNGVVDDSQLPKDRFSAERLKGVDSTLKIQPAKLEDSAVYLCASSKTSGSPNEQFFGPGTRLTVL.

The chain is built from TRBV3-1 (or the pseudogene TRBV3-2) and TRBJ1-5; 7 bases match TRBD1. This CDR3 is 13 amino acids long. V lost 3 bases to trimming and J lost 7 bases; unmatched junction nucleotides: 3. The germline V gene encodes CDR1 LGHDT and CDR2 YNNKEL (reference sequence). The CDR3 coding sequence is TGTGCCAGCAGCCATGCGGACAGGCAGCCCCAGCATTTT. This codes for CASSHADRQPQHF.

This clone was observed a handful of times. For the CDR3, the DNA is TGTGCCTGGAACCGGGACTGGGAGCAGTTCTTC. Translating gives CAWNRDWEQFF. This sequence joins TRBV30 and TRBJ2-1; D is perhaps TRBD2 (6 bases). Germline assignment: CDR1 GTSNPN and CDR2 SVGIG (reference sequence). The CDR3 spans 11 residues. The V gene lost 4 bases and the J gene lost 10 bases, with 11 bases spanning the gap.

This clone was recorded many times. The chain's CDR3 is CASSYDSSGANVLTF. The CDR3, as DNA: TGTGCCAGCAGTTATGACTCCTCTGGGGCCAACGTCCTGACTTTC. The V gene is TRBV6-5, the J gene TRBJ2-6, with D hard to call. V dropped 3 bases and J dropped 0 bases, with 6 bases sitting between them. CDR1 and CDR2 (germline): MNHEY, SVGAGI. There are 15 residues in the CDR3.

V usage is TRBV3-1 (or the pseudogene TRBV3-2) and J usage is TRBJ2-1; D perhaps matches TRBD2 (5 bases). Trimming stripped 2 bases from V and 10 bases from J, with 12 bases between. The V gene's germline CDR1 is LGHDT and CDR2 YNNKEL (reference sequence). The CDR3 extends over 13 amino acids. The CDR3 spells CASSQNRGYEQFF. The DNA of the CDR3 is TGTGCCAGCAGCCAAAATCGGGGATACGAGCAGTTCTTC.

V gene TRBV6-2 or TRBV6-3 combines with J gene TRBJ2-1, with 7 positions matching TRBD2. Germline V gives CDR1 MNHEY, CDR2 SVGEGT. The CDR3 sequence is 16 residues long. Trimming at V came to 4 bases and at J to 0 bases, leaving 6 bases not matched to a gene. The CDR3 protein is CASSWLAEGSYNEQFF. The CDR3 DNA sequence: TGTGCCAGCAGTTGGCTAGCGGAGGGCTCCTACAATGAGCAGTTCTTC.

The V call is TRBV9, the J call TRBJ2-2; the D gene is possibly TRBD1 (7 bases). This CDR3 is built from 15 residues. Germline V gene sequence: CDR1 SGDLS, CDR2 YYNGEE. Trimming cost V 4 bases and J 5 bases, with 15 bases left between them. The CDR3 sequence: CASSPSGGSTGELFF. Written as DNA, the CDR3 is TGTGCCAGCAGCCCCTCAGGGGGGAGTACCGGGGAGCTGTTTTTT.

The rearrangement links TRBV7-3 to TRBJ2-5, with no clear D. V gave up 4 bases and J gave up 7 bases, with 13 bases separating them. Germline CDR1 reads SGHTA; CDR2 reads FQGTGA. CDR3 length: 13 residues. The CDR3 DNA follows: TGTGCCAGCAGCTCCTCCCCGGGTGGGACCCAGTACTTC. This encodes CASSSSPGGTQYF.

The chain is built from TRBV7-2 and TRBJ1-2, with 7 bases lining up with TRBD1. Looked up from germline, CDR1 is SGHTA and CDR2 is FQGNSA. CDR3 size: 14 residues. The V and J ends lost 5 bases and 4 bases, in that order; junction bases with no gene match: 7. The CDR3 sequence is CASSERGPSYGYTF. Here the CDR3 DNA reads TGTGCCAGCAGCGAGAGGGGGCCCTCCTATGGCTACACCTTC.

This chain connects TRBV24-1 to TRBJ2-1; D may be TRBD1 (6 bases). Between the trimmed V and J ends, which lost 1 base and 9 bases, there was a span of 18 bases. Per the germline V gene, CDR1 is KGHDR and CDR2 is SFDVKD. The CDR3 runs 16 residues. The CDR3 region has the DNA TGTGCCACCAGTGATTTCGGGACAATAGCCAAGGGTGAGCAGTTCTTC. This translates into CATSDFGTIAKGEQFF.

This clone turned up a few times. V and J are TRBV18 and TRBJ1-2; TRBD1 aligns across 8 bases. V lost 3 bases, J lost 3 bases, and 6 bases stayed unmatched. There are 15 residues in the CDR3. Germline V lookup: CDR1 KGHSH, CDR2 LQKENI. The CDR3 DNA reads TGTGCCAGCTCACCGAGGGACAGGCCAGACTATGGCTACACCTTC. Protein: CASSPRDRPDYGYTF.

The V call is TRBV10-3, the J call TRBJ1-5; TRBD1 might be the D (6 bases). This CDR3 has 17 residues. Per germline, CDR1 ENHRY and CDR2 SYGVKD. V shed 0 bases and J shed 0 bases, with 12 bases lying between them. The CDR3, as DNA: TGTGCCATCAGTGAGTCCGGGGGGGCAGCTAGCAATCAGCCCCAGCATTTT. This codes for CAISESGGAASNQPQHF.

This chain joins TRBV27 and TRBJ2-3; 7 bases agree with TRBD2. Germline V gene lookup returns CDR1 MNHEY and CDR2 SMNVEV (reference sequence). The junction had 2 bases not matched to a gene; V was cut back by 5 bases and J by 0 bases. The CDR3 is 14 residues long. The CDR3: CASSPGGSTDTQYF. For the CDR3, the DNA is TGTGCCAGCAGTCCGGGGGGTAGCACAGATACGCAGTATTTT.

The J gene is TRBJ2-3, the V gene TRBV6-5; D possibly corresponds to TRBD2 (5 bases). The ends were cut back, 7 bases at V and 1 base at J, with 12 bases in the middle. The CDR3 totals 14 residues. The V gene's germline CDR1 is MNHEY and CDR2 SVGAGI. DNA of the CDR3: TGTGCCAGCACGGGAAGGTTAGGCACAGATACGCAGTATTTT. This encodes CASTGRLGTDTQYF.

The rearrangement joins TRBV18 to TRBJ2-5, with D perhaps matching TRBD2 (6 bases). Germline CDR1 is KGHSH and CDR2 is LQKENI. V lost 9 bases and J lost 3, with 20 bases in between. This CDR3 contains 15 residues. The CDR3: CASSQEGVEEETQYF. As DNA, the CDR3 is TGTGCCAGTTCGCAGGAGGGTGTCGAGGAAGAGACCCAGTACTTC.

This clone was counted a few times. The genes are TRBV7-9 and TRBJ1-5, with D uncertain. V was cut by 5 bases and J by 7 bases, with 18 bases left in between. The CDR3 consists of 15 residues. Germline CDR1 and CDR2: SEHNR and FQNEAQ (reference sequence). The CDR3 protein is CASSREGGVGQPQHF. The CDR3 DNA sequence: TGTGCCAGCAGCCGGGAGGGCGGGGTAGGACAGCCCCAGCATTTT.

This chain's CDR3 is CASRWRETREGRTDTQYF. The CDR3 coding sequence is TGCGCCAGCAGATGGCGGGAGACTAGGGAGGGCCGAACAGATACGCAGTATTTT. The chain is built from TRBV5-1 and TRBJ2-3, with 7 bases fitting TRBD2. This CDR3 is built from 18 residues. J lost 3 bases, V lost 5 bases, and 18 bases had no gene match. Germline CDR1 and CDR2: SGHRS and YFSETQ.

The rearrangement links TRBV3-1 (or the pseudogene TRBV3-2) to TRBJ2-2, with D possibly matching TRBD2 (6 bases). Germline V lookup: CDR1 LGHDT, CDR2 YNNKEL (reference sequence). The CDR3 length is 16 residues. The V end lost 4 bases, the J end lost 7 bases, and 19 bases lay between the germline ends. The CDR3 region is CASSLSGAGYLGELFF. Written as DNA, the CDR3 is TGTGCCAGCAGCCTAAGTGGAGCGGGTTATCTCGGGGAGCTGTTTTTT.

This clone was counted only a few times. The CDR3 loop is CASRGDRGYSPLHF. DNA of the CDR3: TGTGCCAGCAGGGGGGACAGGGGGTACTCACCCCTCCACTTT. The chain carries TRBV2 and TRBJ1-6; 11 bases agree with TRBD1. Trimming took 6 bases from V and 10 from J; bases not matched to a gene: 5. This CDR3 is 14 amino acids long. Germline CDR1 is SNHLY and CDR2 is FYNNEI. Drawing the rest from reference TRBV2 and TRBJ1-6, the complete variable domain is EPEVTQTPSHQVTQMGQEVILRCVPISNHLYFYWYRQILGQKVEFLVSFYNNEISEKSEIFDDQFSVERPDGSNFTLKIRSTKLEDSAMYFCASRGDRGYSPLHFGNGTRLTVT.

The J gene is TRBJ2-3, the V gene TRBV5-1; D is perhaps TRBD1 (5 bases). V dropped 0 bases and J dropped 0 bases, with 5 bases sitting between them. The CDR3 loop spans 14 amino acids. CDR1 and CDR2 (germline): SGHRS, YFSETQ. The CDR3 DNA sequence: TGCGCCAGCAGCTTGGGACAGAGCACAGATACGCAGTATTTT. Protein product: CASSLGQSTDTQYF.

This clone has more than one count but fewer than ten. J is TRBJ2-1 and V is TRBV5-1, with TRBD2 matching 11 bases. V shed 1 base, J shed 5 bases, and the junction held 2 bases outside the gene matches. This CDR3 has 15 residues. CDR1 is SGHRS and CDR2 is YFSETQ in the germline V gene. The CDR3 protein is CASSLTSGSHNEQFF. The DNA for the CDR3 is TGCGCCAGCAGCTTGACTAGCGGGAGCCACAATGAGCAGTTCTTC.